The T cell receptor (beta chain) under discussion was sequenced for a study of blood T cell repertoires in COVID-19. Germline values: CDR1 SNHLY, CDR2 FYNNEI. Trimming removed 4 bases from V and 7 bases from J, with 13 bases in between. The CDR3 consists of 13 residues. In the original analysis: How many nucleated cells were present was estimated from reference gene primer amplification. Libraries were prepared by immunoSEQ multiplex PCR; TCRdb keeps only in-frame clonotypes and omits some of them. The D gene and trimming were derived from the DNA, and the V and J assignments and clone size from that table. The profile shows roughly 240,000 clones, 86% of them singletons.

The TCR originated in a man between 18 and 35 years old with active or convalescent COVID-19. The source material was peripheral blood. This sequence joins TRBV2 and TRBJ1-1; D remains ambiguous. The CDR3 DNA reads TGTGCCAGCAGTGGGGTCCGGGGAGGTGAAGCTTTCTTT. This sequence encodes CASSGVRGGEAFF.